What follows are 12 T cell receptor beta chains derived from one specimen sequenced in a study of CD8+ T cells in alopecia areata. Following RNA extraction, reverse transcription yielded cDNA that acted as the sequencing template. TCRdb's copy holds only in-frame clones and misses some; the assay was immunoSEQ multiplex PCR. The table includes approximately 98,000 clones, 50% to 60% detected once. The specimen sequenced was NKG2D-low CD8+ T cells sorted from blood. The receptors were gathered from a human donor with alopecia areata.

The chain links TRBV4-1 to TRBJ2-3; D might be TRBD2 (6 bases). The V gene lost 7 bases and the J gene lost 0 bases, with 11 bases spanning the gap. This CDR3 contains 14 residues. Germline V gives CDR1 MGHRA, CDR2 YSYEKL. CDR3 bases: TGCGCCAGCACTACTAGCAGAAGCACAGATACGCAGTATTTT. Protein: CASTTSRSTDTQYF.

The chain combines TRBV6-1 with TRBJ1-5; D unclear. The germline gives CDR1 MNHNS, CDR2 SASEGT. V gave up 0 bases and J gave up 11 bases, with 17 bases separating them. The CDR3 covers 15 residues. The CDR3 DNA is TGTGCCAGCAGTGAAGCTCGGCGACCGTATTTGACCCAGCATTTT. The encoded protein is CASSEARRPYLTQHF.

The chain employs TRBV4-1 and TRBJ2-7; possibly TRBD1 for D (6 bases). The CDR3 is made up of 17 amino acids. CDR1 MGHRA and CDR2 YSYEKL come from the germline V gene. V was shortened by 0 bases and J by 0 bases, with 15 bases between the two germline ends. The chain's CDR3 is CASSQDPDGQISYEQYF. The DNA for the CDR3 is TGCGCCAGCAGCCAAGACCCCGACGGACAGATCTCCTACGAGCAGTACTTC.

This clone has just a few counts. This chain joins TRBV19 and TRBJ2-4; TRBD1 is a possible D gene (6 bases). The CDR3 spans 16 residues. V was pared by 5 bases and J by 0 bases, with 14 bases between. Germline V gene lookup returns CDR1 LNHDA and CDR2 SQIVND (reference sequence). The CDR3 nucleotides are TGTGCCAGTAGTGCGACAGGAACCTTAGCCAAAAACATTCAGTACTTC. This encodes CASSATGTLAKNIQYF.

This clone was detected only a few times. The chain links TRBV6-6 to TRBJ1-2, with no clear D. This CDR3 comprises 14 residues. Germline CDR1 MNHNY, CDR2 SVGAGI (reference sequence). Deletions cut 0 bases from V and 5 bases from J, with 10 bases between. CDR3 sequence reads: CASSYSEAVYGYTF. In nucleotides, the CDR3 is TGTGCCAGCAGTTACTCGGAGGCAGTGTATGGCTACACCTTC.

The chain has TRBV4-2 and TRBJ1-4; D gene ambiguous. Looked up from germline, CDR1 is LGHNA and CDR2 is YNFKEQ. This CDR3 spans 14 amino acids. Trimming left V 0 bases short and J 8 bases short, with 10 bases between. The CDR3 DNA reads as TGTGCCAGCAGCCAAGATCTTTCCGGGGAAAAACTGTTTTTT. Protein: CASSQDLSGEKLFF.

This clone was counted between two and nine times. The chain uses TRBV5-5 and TRBJ2-5; a weak D match, TRBD2 (6 bases). Trimming cost V 0 bases and J 1 base, with 13 bases left between them. Per germline, CDR1 SGHKS and CDR2 YYEKEE (reference sequence). The CDR3 runs to 16 residues. CDR3 in amino acids: CASSLGMGGVQETQYF. In nucleotides, the CDR3 is TGTGCCAGCAGCTTGGGGATGGGCGGGGTCCAAGAGACCCAGTACTTC.

The chain uses TRBV27 and TRBJ1-2, with TRBD1 identical over 9 bases. CDR1 is MNHEY and CDR2 is SMNVEV in the germline V gene (reference sequence). Trimming took 2 bases from V and 4 from J; bases not matched to a gene: 5. CDR3 size: 15 residues. In DNA, the CDR3 is TGTGCCAGCAGTTTAAAAGGGACAGGGAGCTATGGCTACACCTTC. Amino acid sequence: CASSLKGTGSYGYTF.

V usage is TRBV7-9 and J usage is TRBJ1-1; possibly TRBD1 for D (6 bases). Germline assignment: CDR1 SEHNR and CDR2 FQNEAQ (reference sequence). There are 11 residues in the CDR3. V dropped 5 bases and J dropped 8 bases, with 9 bases sitting between them. The CDR3 DNA sequence: TGTGCCAGCAGCCGCGGACAGGAAGCTTTCTTT. This translates into CASSRGQEAFF.

The V and J genes are TRBV5-6 and TRBJ2-1, with D unresolved. Trimming shortened V by 3 bases and J by 12 bases, and 10 bases separated the two germline ends. This CDR3 has 11 amino acids. Per the germline V gene, CDR1 is SGHDT and CDR2 is YYEEEE. CDR3 nucleotides: TGTGCCAGCAGCTCGACGGTAGGGCAGTTCTTC. It specifies CASSSTVGQFF. Full variable domain (missing parts from reference TRBV5-6 and TRBJ2-1): DAGVTQSPTHLIKTRGQQVTLRCSPKSGHDTVSWYQQALGQGPQFIFQYYEEEERQRGNFPDRFSGHQFPNYSSELNVNALLLGDSALYLCASSSTVGQFFGPGTRLTVL.

V usage is TRBV19 and J usage is TRBJ2-3; the match to TRBD2 covers 7 bases. This CDR3 contains 14 residues. Looked up from germline, CDR1 is LNHDA and CDR2 is SQIVND (reference sequence). The J segment lost 5 bases and the V segment lost 10 bases, leaving 12 bases of the junction unmatched. Here the CDR3 DNA reads TGTGCCATGAAAATGCGGGAGTGGGTAGATACGCAGTATTTT. The encoded protein is CAMKMREWVDTQYF.

The genes are TRBV13 and TRBJ2-1; TRBD2 matches at 15 bases. The ends lost 0 bases at V and 8 bases at J; junction bases unmatched: 5. CDR3 length: 17 residues. Germline CDR1 is PRHDT and CDR2 is FYEKMQ (reference sequence). In nucleotides, the CDR3 is TGTGCCAGCAGCTTAGGGGCCGGGACTAGCGGGAGGCATGAGCAGTTCTTC. This translates into CASSLGAGTSGRHEQFF.